Each of the 2 T cell receptor beta chains below was sequenced from the same sample in a study of long-term antiretroviral therapy in people with HIV. It was version v3.0 of the immunoSEQ assay that was run at survey level. TCRdb's copy holds only in-frame clones and misses some; the assay was immunoSEQ multiplex PCR. The sample lists around 23,000 clones, over 75% seen once, with approximately 5% in the top ten. The sequencing used unsorted PBMCs, collected 0.3 years after starting antiretroviral therapy. Receptors were obtained from a man in his forties or fifties with HIV.

The chain recombines TRBV11-3 with TRBJ2-1, with D perhaps being TRBD1 or TRBD2 (6 bases each). Trimming stripped 4 bases from V and 7 bases from J, with 14 bases between. This CDR3 has 14 amino acids. CDR1 is SGHNT, CDR2 YENEEA, per germline. Here the CDR3 DNA reads TGTGCCAGCAGCTACGGGGGCTTATTTAATGAGCAGTTCTTC. This codes for CASSYGGLFNEQFF.

The chain joins TRBV6-6 to TRBJ1-1; no firm D call. The V and J ends lost 2 bases and 5 bases respectively, with 9 bases between them. The CDR3 has 13 amino acids. Germline-derived CDR1 and CDR2 are MNHNY and SVGAGI (reference sequence). The CDR3 here is CASSYSWRTEAFF. CDR3 in DNA: TGTGCCAGCAGTTACAGTTGGAGGACTGAAGCTTTCTTT.